This T cell receptor (beta chain) is drawn from a study of graft-versus-host responses after intestinal transplantation (dated by TCRdb to about 2021). Describing the broader study: The transplants that recipients received were multivisceral, liver-intestinal, or isolated intestinal. Anti-thymocyte globulin induction was given to all recipients, followed by maintenance tacrolimus and steroids for about 3 years. A peak of at least 4% donor T cells among recipient peripheral blood mononuclear cells was the definition used for donor T cell macrochimerism. Rather than being sequenced by the commercial service, samples from a few later patients were sequenced in-house on an Illumina MiSeq and processed with MiXCR. Of the roughly 24 intestinal transplant recipients enrolled in the cohort, one of whom was a retransplant, a few patients without pretransplant specimens were excluded. Alloreactive clones were identified by sequencing pre-transplant mixed lymphocyte reaction products and comparing them with unstimulated pre-transplant donor and recipient T cells. Bulk TCR-beta CDR3 sequencing was used to track graft-versus-host and host-versus-graft alloreactive T cell clones in the graft, circulation and bone marrow after intestinal transplantation. Broad study findings and their caveats: GvH clones were detected in recipient bone marrow, and some appeared earlier in ileal mucosa or blood, consistent with an intestinal mucosal origin. The relatively low number and heterogeneity of intestinal transplant patients limited the conclusions. Peak levels of circulating GvH clones were associated with declines in HvG clones early after transplant. Patients with donor T cell macrochimerism had high GvH to HvG T cell clonal ratios in their allografts.

Reading the label with the study, this specimen's time point is: cells obtained before transplantation from donor or recipient. CD3+CD4+ and CD3+CD8+ populations were FACS-sorted from unstimulated pre-transplant donor and recipient cells taken from spleen or lymph nodes. Library construction relied on the immunoSEQ multiplex PCR assay. For most patients, genomic DNA was isolated with the Qiagen DNeasy Blood and Tissue Kit and sent frozen to Adaptive Biotechnologies for TCR sequencing. High-throughput TCR-beta CDR3 sequencing of genomic DNA from most patients was performed by Adaptive Biotechnologies. In the original analysis: TCR sequencing data were retrieved from Adaptive's ImmunoSEQ software for around 19 patients, whereas a few other patients were processed with MiXCR and VDJtools. To correct CD4 versus CD8 sorting errors, any sequence found in both subsets at a frequency ratio below 5:1 was removed. CDR3 nucleotide sequences shared between donor and recipient were removed because their origin could not be assigned. To be classed as alloreactive, a clone needed at least 2-fold expansion over unstimulated cells and a minimum CFSE-low frequency of 0.002% (template counts) or 0.001% (read counts). Mappable clones were those detected in sequenced pre-transplant spleen, lymph node, or MLR CFSE-low populations of the donor or recipient. The cumulative frequency of alloreactive clones was calculated as a percentage of all sequences, weighted by copy number. TCRdb re-hosts the immuneACCESS table, in-frame sequences only. Its copies lack some clones; in the studies checked, an unresolved V gene accounts for under half of them, and the cause for the rest is not known. V, J and clone size are those of that table, while D and trimming were read from the DNA. The sample table contains approximately 97,000 clones; only one count was recorded for about 90% of them. The ten largest clonotypes hold approximately 0.07% of the sample.

Points on this clone: The antigen it recognizes is unknown. Base qualities are not recorded, but no much larger clone differs from it by a single base.

The sample here was unstimulated CD8+ T cells sorted from spleen or lymph node cells, taken before transplant. This receptor was obtained from a human donor who was the organ donor for an intestinal transplant.

The base sequence is TGTGCCAGCAGCTTCTACACAGATACGCAGTATTTT. It encodes CASSFYTDTQYF. The V gene is TRBV5-4 and the J gene is TRBJ2-3, with no reliable assignment of the D segment. Inclusive of the bounding cysteine and phenylalanine, the CDR3 is 12 residues long. The read is trimmed to its CDR3 DNA, 36 bases read in frame from base 1. At the junction V is shortened by 2 bases and J by 2 bases, with 3 bases in between. The germline V gene (reference sequence) provides CDR1 SGHNT and CDR2 YYREEE.